This entry is about one T cell receptor beta chain. Authors' analysis steps: Junction-only sequences without quality scores came from ImmunoSEQ, so filtering differed. The assay was immunoSEQ multiplex PCR, and TCRdb's table has in-frame clones only and misses some. The V and J calls and clone size come from that table; D and trimming were worked out from the DNA. The table lists about 1,500,000 clones, approximately 97% of them singletons, with 1.2% in the top ten. After removal of 2 bases from V and 5 bases from J, the junction contained 4 bases not matched to a gene. Germline V gene sequence: CDR1 WNHNN, CDR2 SYGVQD (reference sequence). The CDR3 consists of 14 residues. This record belongs to a study of shared clonotypes between healthy human individuals.

Sequencing input: naive CD4+ T cells sorted from blood. Subset specified: CD45RA+ positively selected. This rearrangement joins TRBV10-1 to TRBJ1-1, with TRBD1 identical over 8 bases. This TCR was sampled from a man aged 25-45 years in good health. The CDR3, as DNA: TGCGCCAGCAGTGAGGACAGGGGAAGGACTGAAGCTTTCTTT. This translates into CASSEDRGRTEAFF.